This entry lists 18 T cell receptor beta chains sequenced from one sample in a study of early T cells in non-severe SARS-CoV-2 infection. TCRdb itself ran the 5' RACE reads through MiXCR, one entry per CDR3 protein. The profile shows tens of thousands of distinct CDR3 sequences, approximately 12% of them singletons. Sequencing used whole blood. These receptors originate from an adult who was a healthcare worker with PCR-confirmed SARS-CoV-2 infection or an uninfected control (not recorded which).

The V gene is TRBV2, the J gene TRBJ1-1; D gene ambiguous. Germline CDR1 SNHLY, CDR2 FYNNEI. The CDR3 is made up of 14 amino acids. The V end lost 7 bases, the J end lost 0 bases, and 12 bases lay between the germline ends. The CDR3 coding sequence is TGTGCCAGCAAGGGATTTCACGTGAACACTGAAGCTTTCTTT. Translation: CASKGFHVNTEAFF. The full variable domain, rest sourced from reference TRBV2 and TRBJ1-1, is EPEVTQTPSHQVTQMGQEVILRCVPISNHLYFYWYRQILGQKVEFLVSFYNNEISEKSEIFDDQFSVERPDGSNFTLKIRSTKLEDSAMYFCASKGFHVNTEAFFGQGTRLTVV.

This clonotype was observed at least ten times. The V gene is TRBV21-1, the J gene TRBJ2-7; the table calls TRBD2, which could not be checked here. TRBV21-1 is a pseudogene. This CDR3 comprises 16 residues. The CDR3 region has the DNA TGTGCCAGCAGCAAAGTTCTCCAGCGGGAGTGCTACGAGCAGTACTTC. This translates into CASSKVLQRECYEQYF.

The CDR3, as DNA: TGCAGTGCTAGAAAGGGTAGCGGGGGCACAGATACGCAGTATTTT. Residues: CSARKGSGGTDTQYF. The J gene is TRBJ2-3, the V gene TRBV20-1, with 8 bases aligning to TRBD2. CDR1 and CDR2 from the germline V gene are DFQATT and SNEGSKA (reference sequence). The CDR3 is made up of 15 amino acids. V shed 2 bases and J 1 base; nucleotides not matched to a gene: 5.

This clonotype showed up many times. This chain joins TRBV3-1 and TRBJ2-1; 8 positions match TRBD1. The CDR3 is made up of 12 amino acids. Per the germline V gene, CDR1 is LGHDT and CDR2 is YNNKEL (reference sequence). V gave up 6 bases and J gave up 10 bases; unmatched junction bases: 5. The CDR3 region is CASRLTGGEQFF. The DNA for the CDR3 is TGTGCCAGCAGACTAACAGGGGGGGAGCAGTTCTTC.

Written as DNA, the CDR3 is TGTGCCAGCAGTCCCACCGGGGGCGAGCAGTACTTC. This sequence encodes CASSPTGGEQYF. The gene calls are TRBV27 and TRBJ2-7, with D perhaps matching TRBD2 (6 bases). This CDR3 spans 12 amino acids. V lost 5 bases, J lost 6 bases, and 11 bases lay in between. Germline CDR1 and CDR2: MNHEY and SMNVEV (reference sequence).

This clonotype was seen at least ten times. This rearrangement joins TRBV5-5 to TRBJ1-1; tentative D call: TRBD1 (6 bases). CDR1 and CDR2 from the germline V gene are SGHKS and YYEKEE (reference sequence). V shed 2 bases and J shed 7 bases, with 15 bases lying between them. This CDR3 has 14 residues. The CDR3 loop is CASSLTSGAGEAFF. For the CDR3, the DNA is TGTGCCAGCAGCTTAACTTCGGGGGCAGGTGAAGCTTTCTTT.

This clonotype occurred once. The rearrangement uses TRBV29-1 and TRBJ2-1; 8 positions match TRBD2. Germline CDR1 and CDR2: SQVTM and ANQGSEA. The ends lost 0 bases at V and 1 base at J; junction bases unmatched: 5. CDR3 length equals 16 residues. As DNA, the CDR3 is TGCAGCGTTGAAGACGTAGCGGGATTTTCCTACAATGAGCAGTTCTTC. This encodes CSVEDVAGFSYNEQFF.

This clonotype was counted between two and nine times. V gene TRBV6-2 or TRBV6-3 combines with J gene TRBJ2-7; the D is unclear. V gave up 6 bases and J gave up 12 bases, with 15 bases separating them. CDR1 is MNHEY, CDR2 SVGEGT, per germline. This CDR3 spans 11 amino acids. This CDR3 is CASRTNAVGYF. The CDR3 DNA reads TGTGCCAGCAGAACGAATGCAGTTGGGTACTTC.

The CDR3 DNA reads TGTGCCAGCAGACCGAACAGCGGGGTATTGTCCCTCAGCGAGCAGTACTTC. It is translated as CASRPNSGVLSLSEQYF. The chain carries TRBV27 and TRBJ2-7, with 7 bases lining up with TRBD2. Germline V lookup: CDR1 MNHEY, CDR2 SMNVEV (reference sequence). The CDR3 sequence is 17 residues long. Unmatched junction bases numbered 20, after V lost 6 bases and J lost 6 bases.

With regard to this clonotype: This may stem from a read error, because a much larger clone lies one nucleotide away. The chain joins TRBV2 to TRBJ2-7, with 7 positions matching TRBD2. The CDR3 is made up of 16 amino acids. Germline trimming cut 3 bases from V and 3 bases from J; bases unmatched to any gene: 11. Germline V gene lookup returns CDR1 SNHLY and CDR2 FYNNEI. Written as DNA, the CDR3 is TGTGCCAGCAGTGAGCGGGGAGGGATTTTTGTCTACGAGCAGTACTTC. Protein product: CASSERGGIFVYEQYF.

This clonotype was seen many times. The gene calls are TRBV12-3 or TRBV12-4 and TRBJ1-6; D is perhaps TRBD1 (6 bases). This CDR3 has 15 residues. Trimming cost V 6 bases and J 7 bases, with 16 bases left between them. The CDR3 reads CASSPVGAGNSPLHF. The CDR3 bases are TGTGCCAGCAGCCCTGTGGGGGCTGGGAATTCACCCCTCCACTTT.

The chain employs TRBV6-2 or TRBV6-3 and TRBJ2-7, with 16 bases matching TRBD2. The CDR3 spans 17 residues. CDR1 and CDR2 from the germline V gene are MNHEY and SVGEGT. V was pared by 6 bases and J by 2 bases, with 7 bases of the junction left unmatched. The CDR3: CASSAGTSGGATYEQYF. CDR3 bases: TGTGCCAGCAGCGCCGGGACTAGCGGGGGGGCCACCTACGAGCAGTACTTC.

The chain joins TRBV25-1 to TRBJ1-2; D not resolved. The CDR3 sequence is 13 residues long. Germline V CDR1 and CDR2: MGHDK, SYGVNS. V dropped 5 bases and J dropped 7 bases, with 14 bases sitting between them. This chain's CDR3 is CASSLYREGGYTF. For the CDR3, the DNA is TGTGCCAGCAGTCTTTACAGAGAAGGTGGCTACACCTTC.

This clonotype was seen at least ten times. The rearrangement joins TRBV12-3 or TRBV12-4 to TRBJ2-3, with D tentatively TRBD2 (5 bases). V shed 6 bases and J shed 3 bases, with 16 bases lying between them. CDR3 size: 15 residues. CDR3 in amino acids: CASSPGPAGTDTQYF. DNA for the CDR3: TGTGCCAGCAGCCCCGGACCCGCGGGTACAGATACGCAGTATTTT.

The sample holds many counts of this clonotype. The chain uses TRBV13 and TRBJ2-7; D is tentatively TRBD1 or TRBD2 (5 bases each). From germline, CDR1 is PRHDT and CDR2 FYEKMQ (reference sequence). Trimming shortened V by 5 bases and J by 12 bases, and 17 bases separated the two germline ends. The CDR3 is 12 amino acids. The chain's CDR3 is CASSTPRDLLYF. The DNA for the CDR3 is TGTGCCAGCAGCACACCCCGGGACCTGCTGTACTTC. Using reference TRBV13 and TRBJ2-7 for the parts outside the CDR3, the full variable domain is AAGVIQSPRHLIKEKRETATLKCYPIPRHDTVYWYQQGPGQDPQFLISFYEKMQSDKGSIPDRFSAQQFSDYHSELNMSSLELGDSALYFCASSTPRDLLYFGPGTRLTVT.

This clonotype was found many times. This sequence joins TRBV29-1 and TRBJ2-7; the D is unclear. V was cut by 0 bases and J by 2 bases, with 17 bases left in between. The CDR3 runs to 16 residues. Germline V CDR1 and CDR2: SQVTM, ANQGSEA. CDR3 protein: CSVEEAESGRPYEQYF. As DNA, the CDR3 is TGCAGCGTTGAAGAGGCGGAGTCCGGTAGACCCTACGAGCAGTACTTC.

There are a few counts of this clonotype. The V and J genes are TRBV27 and TRBJ1-1, with D unresolved. Germline V gives CDR1 MNHEY, CDR2 SMNVEV (reference sequence). The CDR3 loop spans 16 amino acids. Trimming took 4 bases from V and 0 from J, leaving 15 bases between them. The CDR3 DNA is TGTGCCAGCAGTTCGCCCCGTGGACGGGTGAACACTGAAGCTTTCTTT. This encodes CASSSPRGRVNTEAFF.

This chain joins TRBV7-8 and TRBJ2-2; D is possibly TRBD1 or TRBD2 (6 bases each). CDR1 SGHVS and CDR2 FQNEAQ come from the germline V gene. The CDR3 totals 15 residues. V lost 7 bases, J lost 3 bases, and 15 bases lay in between. The chain's CDR3 is CASTSRGAHTGELFF. The CDR3 region has the DNA TGTGCCAGCACCTCGAGGGGGGCCCACACCGGGGAGCTGTTTTTT.